This T cell receptor beta chain is drawn from a study of radiotherapy plus CTLA-4 blockade in lung cancer. The study, taken as a whole, reports: TCR clones of tumor origin grew in blood after radiotherapy plus ipilimumab.

Remarks on this clone: Its antigen is still unknown.

Sequencing used immunoSEQ multiplex PCR; TCRdb keeps in-frame clones, though not all of them. Of 12,000 to 15,000 clones listed, approximately 75% are singletons. Chemo-refractory metastatic non-small-cell lung cancer patients underwent focal radiation alongside CTLA-4 blockade with ipilimumab. Sequencing used peripheral blood, obtained from a patient treated with radiotherapy plus ipilimumab. This receptor was obtained from a human donor with non-small cell lung cancer whose response to radiotherapy plus ipilimumab could not be evaluated.

CDR3 amino acids: CASSPINRDTEAFF. CDR3 sequence (DNA): TGTGCCAGCAGCCCTATTAACAGGGACACTGAAGCTTTCTTT. V and J are TRBV7-2 and TRBJ1-1; weak D call: TRBD1 (6 bases). Trimming removed 5 bases from V and 3 bases from J, with 13 bases in between. Germline values: CDR1 SGHTA, CDR2 FQGNSA. This CDR3 is built from 14 residues.